Listed here are 8 T cell receptor beta chains from one sample, sequenced in a study of T cell repertoires in ileal Crohn's disease. Clones were read by immunoSEQ multiplex PCR, and TCRdb kept only the in-frame ones, dropping some. The sample shows roughly 2,300 clones, more than 75% of them seen only once. The sample taken for sequencing was ileal tissue. Every receptor here comes from an adult with Crohn's disease.

This rearrangement joins TRBV7-2 to TRBJ2-1; 11 bases are a match to TRBD2. This CDR3 has 16 amino acids. The germline V gene encodes CDR1 SGHTA and CDR2 FQGNSA. The junction had 8 bases not matched to a gene; V was cut back by 2 bases and J by 8 bases. CDR3 amino acids: CASSLNSLAGGHEQFF. The CDR3 nucleotides read TGTGCCAGCAGCTTAAATTCCCTAGCGGGAGGCCATGAGCAGTTCTTC. Drawing the rest from reference TRBV7-2 and TRBJ2-1, the complete variable domain is GAGVSQSPSNKVTEKGKDVELRCDPISGHTALYWYRQSLGQGLEFLIYFQGNSAPDKSGLPSDRFSAERTGGSVSTLTIQRTQQEDSAVYLCASSLNSLAGGHEQFFGPGTRLTVL.

V is TRBV10-3 and J is TRBJ2-1; D remains unclear. Germline CDR1 is ENHRY and CDR2 is SYGVKD. The CDR3 extends over 12 amino acids. The germline V and J ends were trimmed by 2 bases and 5 bases, with 4 bases remaining between them. CDR3 loop: CAISERDNEQFF. The CDR3 DNA follows: TGTGCCATCAGTGAGCGAGACAATGAGCAGTTCTTC.

The table lists this clone with a few counts. The chain links TRBV27 to TRBJ2-1; a weak D match, TRBD2 (5 bases). The V gene's germline CDR1 is MNHEY and CDR2 SMNVEV (reference sequence). The CDR3 totals 15 residues. V gave up 2 bases and J gave up 0 bases, with 8 bases separating them. This chain's CDR3 is CASSLISGSYNEQFF. Written as DNA, the CDR3 is TGTGCCAGCAGTTTAATCAGCGGCTCCTACAATGAGCAGTTCTTC.

This rearrangement joins TRBV30 to TRBJ2-1, with D tentatively TRBD2 (6 bases). The V end lost 3 bases, the J end lost 9 bases, and 12 bases lay between the germline ends. The germline gives CDR1 GTSNPN, CDR2 SVGIG (reference sequence). The CDR3 loop spans 12 amino acids. The CDR3 loop reads CAWSLLAFEQFF. The CDR3 bases are TGTGCCTGGAGCTTACTAGCATTTGAGCAGTTCTTC.

This clone appeared a single time. V and J are TRBV2 and TRBJ2-7; the match to TRBD2 covers 13 bases. The CDR3 has 14 amino acids. Germline V CDR1 and CDR2: SNHLY, FYNNEI. After removal of 4 bases from V and 3 bases from J, the junction contained 0 bases not matched to a gene. This CDR3 is CASSGTSGGYEQYF. The CDR3 nucleotides read TGTGCCAGCAGTGGGACTAGCGGGGGCTACGAGCAGTACTTC.

There are a few counts of this clone. V and J are TRBV28 and TRBJ2-3; D unclear. Trimming stripped 3 bases from V and 6 bases from J, with 10 bases between. In germline, CDR1 is MDHEN, CDR2 SYDVKM. The length of the CDR3 is 13 residues. CDR3 region: CASSFANSDTQYF. CDR3 bases: TGTGCCAGCAGTTTCGCTAATTCCGATACGCAGTATTTT.

This clone has just one count. This rearrangement joins TRBV30 to TRBJ2-3; D is possibly TRBD2 (5 bases). V was pared by 3 bases and J by 3 bases, with 7 bases between. The CDR3 runs to 12 residues. Germline V gene lookup returns CDR1 GTSNPN and CDR2 SVGIG (reference sequence). CDR3 region: CAWSTGTDTQYF. The DNA for the CDR3 is TGTGCCTGGAGCACGGGAACAGATACGCAGTATTTT.

The DNA of the CDR3 is TGTGCCAGCAGCCCCAGGGTATCGGAGACCCAGTACTTC. Translation gives CASSPRVSETQYF. The chain combines TRBV7-2 with TRBJ2-5, with a possible D match to TRBD1 (5 bases). V gave up 5 bases and J gave up 5 bases, with 12 bases separating them. The germline CDR1 and CDR2 sequences are SGHTA and FQGNSA. The CDR3 totals 13 residues.